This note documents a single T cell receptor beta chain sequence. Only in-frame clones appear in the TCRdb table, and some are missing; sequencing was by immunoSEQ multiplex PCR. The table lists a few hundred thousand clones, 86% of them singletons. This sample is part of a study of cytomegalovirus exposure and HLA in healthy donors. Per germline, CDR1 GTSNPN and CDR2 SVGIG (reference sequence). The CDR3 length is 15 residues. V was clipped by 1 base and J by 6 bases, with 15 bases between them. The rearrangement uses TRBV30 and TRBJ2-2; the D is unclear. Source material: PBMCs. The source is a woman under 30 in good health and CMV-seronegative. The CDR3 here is CAWSGFGLEAGELFF. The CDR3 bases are TGTGCCTGGAGTGGGTTTGGCCTAGAAGCCGGGGAGCTGTTTTTT.